Each of the 22 T cell receptor beta chains below was sequenced from the same sample in a study of blood T cells in healthy people across ages. Through a sample-barcoded 5' primer and a J-beta primer mix, a second PCR was run for 7 to 11 cycles. TCRdb ran MiXCR on the 5' RACE reads and lists one entry per CDR3 protein. The table has 800,000 to 900,000 distinct CDR3 sequences, 60% to 80% seen once. Sequenced: blood. The receptors stem from a man aged 30-40 years in good health.

The V and J genes are TRBV6-5 and TRBJ2-4, with 8 bases that match TRBD1. The J call could be wrong; TRBJ2-7 is a better fit for the DNA end. Germline CDR1 and CDR2: MNHEY and SVGAGI. The CDR3 loop spans 15 amino acids. The CDR3 sequence is CASRLQGGRTYEQYF. CDR3 DNA sequence: TGTGCCAGCAGGCTACAGGGGGGAAGAACCTACGAGCAGTACTTC.

This chain links TRBV28 with TRBJ1-2; the D is unclear. V was pared by 2 bases and J by 4 bases, with 8 bases between. There are 13 residues in the CDR3. Germline V gene data show CDR1 as MDHEN and CDR2 as SYDVKM. Here the CDR3 reads CASSLPPLYGYTF. CDR3 sequence (DNA): TGTGCCAGCAGTTTACCCCCGCTCTATGGCTACACCTTC.

V is TRBV6-1 and J is TRBJ2-5; D perhaps matches TRBD1 (5 bases). This CDR3 is built from 15 residues. Germline V lookup: CDR1 MNHNS, CDR2 SASEGT. V was pared by 4 bases and J by 2 bases, with 14 bases between. The CDR3 spells CASSVSGLPQETQYF. The CDR3 DNA sequence: TGTGCCAGCAGTGTGTCAGGGTTACCTCAAGAGACCCAGTACTTC.

V and J are TRBV5-4 and TRBJ2-2; 12 nucleotides align to TRBD1. Losses at the gene ends were 3 bases for V and 7 bases for J; bases not matched to a gene: 7. The germline gives CDR1 SGHNT, CDR2 YYREEE (reference sequence). The CDR3 is 16 amino acids. CDR3 DNA sequence: TGTGCCAGCAGCTCGCCGGGACAGGGGGCGAACGGGGAGCTGTTTTTT. Residues: CASSSPGQGANGELFF.

CDR3 sequence (DNA): TGTGCCAGCAGCGCCCCAGGACTAGCGGGGGGGCCCCTGAGCTCCTACAATGAGCAGTTCTTC. Translated, it gives CASSAPGLAGGPLSSYNEQFF. This chain links TRBV9 with TRBJ2-1, with 15 bases that match TRBD2. Looked up from germline, CDR1 is SGDLS and CDR2 is YYNGEE. Unmatched junction bases numbered 13, after V lost 3 bases and J lost 0 bases. The CDR3 contains 21 residues.

The chain has TRBV29-1 and TRBJ2-1; TRBD2 matches 10 bases. Trimming at V came to 5 bases and at J to 10 bases, leaving 11 bases not matched to a gene. CDR1 and CDR2 (germline): SQVTM, ANQGSEA. The CDR3 sequence is 14 residues long. CDR3 sequence (DNA): TGCAGCGTTTCCACTAGCGGGGTGGAGGGGGAGCAGTTCTTC. Its translation is CSVSTSGVEGEQFF.

This clonotype was recorded a few times. The rearrangement links TRBV2 to TRBJ1-2; 7 bases are a match to TRBD1. Germline loops: CDR1 SNHLY, CDR2 FYNNEI. The CDR3 contains 14 residues. V gave up 4 bases and J gave up 4 bases; unmatched junction bases: 6. The CDR3 loop is CASSGGGRVYGYTF. The CDR3 region has the DNA TGTGCCAGCAGTGGAGGGGGCAGGGTCTATGGCTACACCTTC.

In DNA form, the CDR3 reads TGTGCCAGCAGCCAAGGGCCCCTGGGGGTCTACGAGCAGTACTTC. It translates to CASSQGPLGVYEQYF. The rearrangement links TRBV3-1 to TRBJ2-7, with D perhaps given as TRBD1 or TRBD2 (5 bases each). CDR3 length: 15 amino acids. Germline values: CDR1 LGHDT, CDR2 YNNKEL (reference sequence). The V and J ends lost 1 base and 3 bases respectively, with 13 bases between them.

Only a few counts were recorded for this clonotype. The chain employs TRBV29-1 and TRBJ2-5, with D possibly matching TRBD2 (6 bases). Germline CDR1 and CDR2: SQVTM and ANQGSEA. This CDR3 is built from 11 residues. Trimming removed 4 bases from V and 3 bases from J, with 6 bases in between. The CDR3 region is CSVGLEETQYF. The CDR3 DNA follows: TGCAGCGTTGGACTAGAAGAGACCCAGTACTTC.

The chain recombines TRBV3-1 with TRBJ2-5, with no clear D. The CDR3 consists of 13 residues. V lost 0 bases and J 5 bases, leaving 7 bases between the germline ends. The germline CDR1 and CDR2 sequences are LGHDT and YNNKEL (reference sequence). CDR3 residues: CASSQDAMETQYF. As DNA, the CDR3 is TGTGCCAGCAGCCAAGATGCGATGGAGACCCAGTACTTC.

This clonotype was observed a handful of times. This chain joins TRBV5-1 and TRBJ2-2; a possible D gene is TRBD2 (6 bases). The CDR3 extends over 14 amino acids. Germline V gene lookup returns CDR1 SGHRS and CDR2 YFSETQ. V lost 5 bases and J 3 bases, leaving 11 bases between the germline ends. The CDR3 reads CASSWGVDTGELFF. As DNA, the CDR3 is TGCGCCAGCAGTTGGGGGGTTGACACCGGGGAGCTGTTTTTT.

This clonotype has more than one count but fewer than ten. This chain uses TRBV5-1 with TRBJ2-7, with a weak D call TRBD1 (6 bases). This CDR3 is built from 16 residues. CDR1 is SGHRS, CDR2 YFSETQ, per germline. With 1 base removed from V and 0 bases from J, the gap between germline ends came to 14 bases. This CDR3 reads CASSLRSQGSSYEQYF. The CDR3 DNA sequence: TGCGCCAGCAGCTTGAGATCCCAGGGGAGCTCCTACGAGCAGTACTTC.

This clonotype is a singleton in its sample. V gene TRBV6-6 combines with J gene TRBJ2-7, with D maybe TRBD1 (6 bases). The CDR3 covers 14 residues. CDR1 and CDR2 (germline): MNHNY, SVGAGI (reference sequence). Between the trimmed V and J ends, which lost 2 bases and 0 bases, there was a span of 8 bases. CDR3 in DNA: TGTGCCAGCAGTTACAAGGACAGCTCCTACGAGCAGTACTTC. This sequence encodes CASSYKDSSYEQYF.

This clonotype was counted once. The rearrangement uses TRBV20-1 and TRBJ2-3; possibly TRBD1 for D (5 bases). This CDR3 has 17 residues. Per germline, CDR1 DFQATT and CDR2 SNEGSKA (reference sequence). The CDR3 DNA sequence: TGCAGCCTCCCCGACAGCCTATGGCGGAGCCGGGTGGGTACGCAGTATTTT. Its translation: CSLPDSLWRSRVGTQYF.

The V call is TRBV4-1, the J call TRBJ1-2; the D is unclear. CDR1 is MGHRA, CDR2 YSYEKL, per germline. The CDR3 is made up of 15 amino acids. V was clipped by 5 bases and J by 3 bases, with 16 bases between them. The chain's CDR3 is CASSFGRQDHYGYTF. The CDR3 region has the DNA TGCGCCAGCAGCTTTGGCCGCCAGGATCACTATGGCTACACCTTC.

This sequence joins TRBV4-3 and TRBJ2-1; 15 nucleotides align to TRBD2. Per the germline V gene, CDR1 is LGHNA and CDR2 is YSLEER. The CDR3 contains 21 residues. J lost 0 bases, V lost 0 bases, and 9 bases had no gene match. CDR3 in DNA: TGCGCCAGCAGCCAAGACCTTGGACTAGCGGGGGGGCTTTTCTCCTACAATGAGCAGTTCTTC. Residues: CASSQDLGLAGGLFSYNEQFF.

The chain is built from TRBV30 and TRBJ2-1; TRBD2 matches 12 bases. J was trimmed by 5 bases and V by 4 bases; bases with no gene match: 6. CDR1 GTSNPN and CDR2 SVGIG come from the germline V gene (reference sequence). There are 15 residues in the CDR3. DNA for the CDR3: TGTGCCTGGAATAGGACTAGCGGGGACCACAATGAGCAGTTCTTC. Residues: CAWNRTSGDHNEQFF.

Here the CDR3 reads CASSQLYTEAFF. For the CDR3, the DNA is TGTGCCAGCAGCCAACTCTACACTGAAGCTTTCTTT. The gene calls are TRBV3-1 and TRBJ1-1; D ambiguous. The CDR3 covers 12 residues. V lost 2 bases, J lost 3 bases, and 4 bases lay in between. Germline CDR1 is LGHDT and CDR2 is YNNKEL (reference sequence). Together with reference TRBV3-1 and TRBJ1-1, the CDR3 gives the full variable domain: DTAVSQTPKYLVTQMGNDKSIKCEQNLGHDTMYWYKQDSKKFLKIMFSYNNKELIINETVPNRFSPKSPDKAHLNLHINSLELGDSAVYFCASSQLYTEAFFGQGTRLTVV.

This chain connects TRBV6-2 or TRBV6-3 to TRBJ2-5; 10 nucleotides match TRBD2. TRBJ2-7 matches the DNA end more closely, so the J call is doubtful. The CDR3 covers 13 residues. Looked up from germline, CDR1 is MNHEY and CDR2 is SVGEGT. The CDR3 DNA sequence: TGTGCCAGCAGAGGGACTAGCGACTACGAGCAGTACTTC. Protein: CASRGTSDYEQYF.

This clonotype was recorded a few times. V usage is TRBV6-4 and J usage is TRBJ2-6, with TRBD1 matching 8 bases. There are 16 residues in the CDR3. J was trimmed by 1 base and V by 4 bases; bases with no gene match: 3. Germline assignment: CDR1 MRHNA and CDR2 SNTAGT. CDR3 amino acids: CASSARTGSGANVLTF. The CDR3 DNA follows: TGTGCCAGCAGTGCCCGGACAGGGTCTGGGGCCAACGTCCTGACTTTC.

The chain recombines TRBV25-1 with TRBJ1-6, with 7 bases fitting TRBD1. The CDR3 has 20 residues. Germline loops: CDR1 MGHDK, CDR2 SYGVNS. The V and J ends lost 4 bases and 9 bases, in that order; junction bases with no gene match: 24. The CDR3: CASSAYRRDKGARGGSPLHF. The CDR3 DNA sequence: TGTGCCAGCAGTGCTTATCGCCGGGACAAGGGGGCGCGGGGTGGTTCACCCCTCCACTTT.

The chain couples TRBV28 to TRBJ2-5, with TRBD2 identical over 14 bases. The CDR3 covers 13 residues. The trim removed 5 bases at V and 12 bases at J, leaving 5 bases unmatched. Per germline, CDR1 MDHEN and CDR2 SYDVKM. Written as DNA, the CDR3 is TGTGCCAGCAGTACGGGACTAGCGGGAGTGAAGTACTTC. This gives the protein CASSTGLAGVKYF.